A selection of T cell receptor beta chains follows, all from one sample in a study of blood T cell repertoires in COVID-19. Sequencing used immunoSEQ multiplex PCR; TCRdb keeps in-frame clones, though not all of them. This sample has about 430,000 clones; roughly 84% occur once, and the top ten carry around 1.5%. Sequencing was performed on PBMCs or T cells enriched from blood (not recorded which). The receptors originated from a woman under 30 who had been exposed to COVID-19. The CDR3 runs from the conserved cysteine through the conserved F or W. D genes are given only for firm matches. Clone size is given for some rows only: seen once, a few or many times, or a class if the clone is expanded.

>TRBV6-5|TRBJ2-1|-|TRBD2
TGTGCCAGCAGCCCGGGGGCTAGCGGGAACAATGAGCAGTTCTTC
CASSPGASGNNEQFF
>TRBV6-5|TRBJ1-5|-|-
TGTGCCAGCAGCCCCGGACAGCGGTATCAGCCCCAGCATTTT
CASSPGQRYQPQHF
>TRBV18|TRBJ1-1|once|TRBD1
TGTGCCAGCTCACAGTCCGGGACAGGGTATATGAACACTGAAGCTTTCTTT
CASSQSGTGYMNTEAFF
>TRBV7-2|TRBJ2-7|-|-
TGTGCCAGCAGCTTCGGACTGCTTGGCGCCTACGAGCAGTACTTC
CASSFGLLGAYEQYF
>TRBV6-6|TRBJ2-7|-|-
TGTGCCAGCAGCCGGGGGTTTTACGAGCAGTACTTC
CASSRGFYEQYF
>TRBV7-9|TRBJ2-1|once|TRBD2
TGTGCCAGCAGCCCCAGGCGGGAGAGATGGAATGAGCAGTTCTTC
CASSPRRERWNEQFF
>TRBV7-2|TRBJ1-4|-|TRBD1
TGTGCCAGCAGCTCGAACATCGGGACAGCTATTGAAAAACTGTTTTTT
CASSSNIGTAIEKLFF
>TRBV5-1|TRBJ2-7|-|TRBD1
TGCGCCAGCAGCCTCGGAACAGGGGCCACCTCCTACGAGCAGTACTTC
CASSLGTGATSYEQYF
>TRBV4-1|TRBJ2-7|few|-
TGCGCCAGCAGCCAAGAGACAGCTAGCGTGGTTCGGCAGTACTTC
CASSQETASVVRQYF
>TRBV6-5|TRBJ2-7|-|-
TGTGCCAGCAGTTCCAACCCCACTTACGAGCAGTACTTC
CASSSNPTYEQYF
>TRBV7-5|TRBJ2-7|-|-
TGTGTCAGAAGCTTTAGTTTCCCAAGCTCCTACGAGCAGTACTTC
CVRSFSFPSSYEQYF
>TRBV2|TRBJ2-2|-|TRBD1
TGTGCCAGCAGGCAACAGGGGTCCGGGGAGCTGTTTTTT
CASRQQGSGELFF
>TRBV25-1|TRBJ2-5|-|TRBD1
TGTGCCAGCAGTGAACCCCCGACAGGGAGAGAGACCCAGTACTTC
CASSEPPTGRETQYF
>TRBV10-3|TRBJ1-1|-|TRBD1
TGTGCCATCAGCCCGGGACAGGGCCTAGCTGAAGCTTTCTTT
CAISPGQGLAEAFF